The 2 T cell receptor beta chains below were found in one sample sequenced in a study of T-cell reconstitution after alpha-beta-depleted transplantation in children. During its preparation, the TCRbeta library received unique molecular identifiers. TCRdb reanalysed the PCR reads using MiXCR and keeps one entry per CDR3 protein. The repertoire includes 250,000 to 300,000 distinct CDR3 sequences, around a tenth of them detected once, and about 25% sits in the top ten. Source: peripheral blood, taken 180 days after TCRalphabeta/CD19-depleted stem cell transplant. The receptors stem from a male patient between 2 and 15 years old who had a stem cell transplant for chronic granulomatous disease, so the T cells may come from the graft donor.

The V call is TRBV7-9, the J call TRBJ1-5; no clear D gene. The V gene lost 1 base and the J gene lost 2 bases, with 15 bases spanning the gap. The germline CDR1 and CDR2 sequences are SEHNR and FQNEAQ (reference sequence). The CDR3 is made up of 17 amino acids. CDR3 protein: CASSLGYGDNGNQPQHF. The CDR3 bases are TGTGCCAGCAGCTTAGGATACGGAGACAATGGCAATCAGCCCCAGCATTTT.

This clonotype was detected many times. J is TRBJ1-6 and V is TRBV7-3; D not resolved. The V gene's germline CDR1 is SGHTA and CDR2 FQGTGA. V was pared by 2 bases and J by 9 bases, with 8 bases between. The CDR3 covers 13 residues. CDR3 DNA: TGTGCCAGCAGCTTAGACGCTTTTTCACCCCTCCACTTT. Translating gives CASSLDAFSPLHF.